The 26 T cell receptor beta chains below all came from one sample that was sequenced in a study of T cell responses to AZD1222 COVID-19 vaccine. Sequenced by immunoSEQ multiplex PCR; TCRdb stores in-frame clones only, minus some. This table holds approximately 110,000 clones, roughly 89% found once. The sample was peripheral blood, taken on day 0 of AZD1222 vaccination. The receptors originated from an adult in good health.

The chain joins TRBV5-1 to TRBJ1-2; 7 bases line up with TRBD1. The germline V gene encodes CDR1 SGHRS and CDR2 YFSETQ. This CDR3 is 16 amino acids long. V lost 4 bases and J lost 8; bases outside the gene matches: 17. CDR3 amino acids: CASSPRQGEGRIGYTF. The CDR3 DNA follows: TGCGCCAGCAGCCCGCGACAGGGAGAGGGCCGTATCGGCTACACCTTC.

The chain recombines TRBV7-2 with TRBJ2-1; 7 nucleotides agree with TRBD1. CDR1 and CDR2 from the germline V gene are SGHTA and FQGNSA. V gave up 2 bases and J gave up 5 bases; unmatched junction bases: 6. CDR3 length: 15 residues. CDR3 sequence reads: CASSLSGQYHNEQFF. DNA for the CDR3: TGTGCCAGCAGCTTATCGGGACAGTACCACAATGAGCAGTTCTTC.

The chain is built from TRBV19 and TRBJ1-1, with TRBD1 identical over 7 bases. The V segment lost 5 bases and the J segment 0 bases; nucleotides outside the gene matches: 9. The CDR3 covers 16 residues. Germline CDR1 and CDR2: LNHDA and SQIVND (reference sequence). CDR3: CASSVRDRDMNTEAFF. The CDR3 DNA sequence: TGTGCCAGTAGTGTCCGGGACAGAGACATGAACACTGAAGCTTTCTTT.

The rearrangement joins TRBV12-5 to TRBJ2-5; D is uncertain. CDR1 and CDR2 from the germline V gene are LGHNT and FRNRAP. Trimming removed 4 bases from V and 0 bases from J, with 18 bases in between. The CDR3 totals 17 residues. The CDR3 region has the DNA TGTGCTAGTGGTTGTCCAGACCCTTCAGTAGACCAAGAGACCCAGTACTTC. Protein product: CASGCPDPSVDQETQYF.

V gene TRBV4-1 combines with J gene TRBJ1-2, with D unclear. CDR3 length: 13 residues. Trimming removed 1 base from V and 4 bases from J, with 7 bases in between. Per germline, CDR1 MGHRA and CDR2 YSYEKL. CDR3 protein: CASSQVISYGYTF. The CDR3 DNA reads as TGCGCCAGCAGCCAAGTTATTAGCTATGGCTACACCTTC.

The V call is TRBV6-6, the J call TRBJ1-5; D might be TRBD1 (6 bases). V lost 6 bases and J 5 bases, leaving 14 bases between the germline ends. The CDR3 contains 14 residues. CDR1 and CDR2 (germline): MNHNY, SVGAGI (reference sequence). The CDR3 coding sequence is TGTGCCAGCAGCCCGAGGGGGAACTATCAGCCCCAGCATTTT. It codes for CASSPRGNYQPQHF.

The CDR3 DNA sequence: TGTGCCTGGAGTGTATCCCCCCCCGGCGGCTACACCTTC. It specifies CAWSVSPPGGYTF. The genes are TRBV30 and TRBJ1-2, with no clear D. V dropped 0 bases and J dropped 8 bases, with 13 bases sitting between them. CDR1 is GTSNPN, CDR2 SVGIG, per germline (reference sequence). The CDR3 extends over 13 amino acids.

This clone has a handful of counts. The gene calls are TRBV20-1 and TRBJ2-7; D is possibly TRBD2 (6 bases). The CDR3 runs 14 residues. V lost 3 bases and J 0 bases, leaving 12 bases between the germline ends. In germline, CDR1 is DFQATT, CDR2 SNEGSKA (reference sequence). CDR3 bases: TGCAGTGCTAGTGGGACTGAAAGCTCCTACGAGCAGTACTTC. Translated, it gives CSASGTESSYEQYF.

The chain recombines TRBV11-2 with TRBJ1-2; perhaps TRBD1 as D (5 bases). The ends were cut back, 1 base at V and 0 bases at J, with 9 bases in the middle. The length of the CDR3 is 15 residues. Germline CDR1 SGHAT, CDR2 FQNNGV. CDR3 loop: CASSLGPGSNYGYTF. The CDR3, as DNA: TGTGCCAGCAGCTTAGGACCAGGGTCTAACTATGGCTACACCTTC.

The chain links TRBV3-1 (or the pseudogene TRBV3-2) to TRBJ2-7, with 7 positions matching TRBD2. This CDR3 has 15 amino acids. From germline, CDR1 is LGHDT and CDR2 YNNKEL (reference sequence). Trimming cost V 2 bases and J 3 bases; bases outside gene matches: 7. In nucleotides, the CDR3 is TGTGCCAGCAGCCAATGGCCTAGCGGCAGCTACGAGCAGTACTTC. Protein: CASSQWPSGSYEQYF.

This clone came up once. This chain uses TRBV6-5 with TRBJ2-1; 11 bases are shared with TRBD2. CDR1 and CDR2 from the germline V gene are MNHEY and SVGAGI. Germline trimming cut 8 bases from V and 9 bases from J; bases unmatched to any gene: 9. The CDR3 is made up of 14 amino acids. The CDR3 DNA sequence: TGTGCCAGCGGGGATAGCGGGGGGGCTGCTGAGCAGTTCTTC. Residues: CASGDSGGAAEQFF.

The CDR3 loop reads CASSPVGTGNTIYF. As DNA, the CDR3 is TGTGCCAGCTCACCAGTGGGAACTGGAAACACCATATATTTT. This chain uses TRBV18 with TRBJ1-3, with D unresolved. This CDR3 has 14 residues. Germline CDR1 is KGHSH and CDR2 is LQKENI. Trimming pared 2 bases from V and 2 bases from J, leaving 7 bases between.

This clone came up a few times. The chain uses TRBV24-1 and TRBJ1-5, with a weak D call TRBD1 (6 bases). The CDR3 spans 14 residues. Germline lookup yields CDR1 KGHDR and CDR2 SFDVKD. Trimming removed 6 bases from V and 4 bases from J, with 12 bases in between. The CDR3 region is CATSRGGINQPQHF. The CDR3 nucleotides read TGTGCCACCAGTCGAGGGGGAATAAATCAGCCCCAGCATTTT.

V usage is TRBV24-1 and J usage is TRBJ1-3; 8 nucleotides match TRBD1. CDR3 length: 15 amino acids. Germline V gene lookup returns CDR1 KGHDR and CDR2 SFDVKD. The ends lost 10 bases at V and 0 bases at J; junction bases unmatched: 7. The DNA of the CDR3 is TGTGCCACATGGACAGGGCAGGACTCTGGAAACACCATATATTTT. Amino acid sequence: CATWTGQDSGNTIYF.

The chain combines TRBV3-1 (or the pseudogene TRBV3-2) with TRBJ1-4; D remains ambiguous. CDR3 size: 18 residues. Germline values: CDR1 LGHDT, CDR2 YNNKEL (reference sequence). Trimming stripped 4 bases from V and 4 bases from J, with 22 bases between. In DNA form, the CDR3 reads TGTGCCAGCAGCCGAGGCAGATTGGCTCTGGGCTTTAATGAAAAACTGTTTTTT. This translates into CASSRGRLALGFNEKLFF.

This clone was seen a single time. V usage is TRBV7-9 and J usage is TRBJ2-7; tentatively, D is TRBD2 (6 bases). This CDR3 has 14 amino acids. Trimming removed 1 base from V and 0 bases from J, with 7 bases in between. The germline V gene encodes CDR1 SEHNR and CDR2 FQNEAQ (reference sequence). The CDR3 DNA sequence: TGTGCCAGCAGCTTAGAGACTAGCTCCTACGAGCAGTACTTC. Protein: CASSLETSSYEQYF.

This rearrangement joins TRBV30 to TRBJ1-4; D call uncertain. The length of the CDR3 is 13 residues. CDR1 GTSNPN and CDR2 SVGIG come from the germline V gene (reference sequence). Between the trimmed V and J ends, which lost 2 bases and 4 bases, there was a span of 8 bases. The CDR3 loop is CAWSWGDNEKLFF. The CDR3 nucleotides are TGTGCCTGGAGTTGGGGAGATAATGAAAAACTGTTTTTT.

This clone is a singleton in its sample. DNA for the CDR3: TGTGCCAGCAGTTTTTCGGGTAACACTGAAGCTTTCTTT. Encoded protein: CASSFSGNTEAFF. This rearrangement joins TRBV27 to TRBJ1-1, with D unclear. The CDR3 totals 13 residues. Trimming removed 3 bases from V and 2 bases from J, with 7 bases in between. CDR1 and CDR2 (germline): MNHEY, SMNVEV (reference sequence).

The chain combines TRBV24-1 with TRBJ2-5, with D maybe TRBD2 (5 bases). V dropped 0 bases and J dropped 5 bases, with 9 bases sitting between them. Germline V gene lookup returns CDR1 KGHDR and CDR2 SFDVKD. The CDR3 is 14 residues long. CDR3 in amino acids: CATSDLRSGETQYF. The CDR3 nucleotides are TGTGCCACCAGTGATTTGCGAAGCGGTGAGACCCAGTACTTC.

This sequence joins TRBV2 and TRBJ1-4; 7 bases are a match to TRBD1. Germline trimming cut 10 bases from V and 10 bases from J; bases unmatched to any gene: 27. This CDR3 region has 18 residues. From germline, CDR1 is SNHLY and CDR2 FYNNEI. This chain's CDR3 is CATRGPPVTGPFGGKLFF. The CDR3 region has the DNA TGTGCCACCCGCGGTCCTCCTGTGACAGGGCCTTTCGGAGGAAAACTGTTTTTT. The full variable domain, its missing parts supplied by reference TRBV2 and TRBJ1-4, is EPEVTQTPSHQVTQMGQEVILRCVPISNHLYFYWYRQILGQKVEFLVSFYNNEISEKSEIFDDQFSVERPDGSNFTLKIRSTKLEDSAMYFCATRGPPVTGPFGGKLFFGSGTQLSVL.

This chain joins TRBV28 and TRBJ1-6; no clear D. Germline V CDR1 and CDR2: MDHEN, SYDVKM. The CDR3 spans 14 residues. V lost 5 bases and J 9 bases, leaving 14 bases between the germline ends. Written as DNA, the CDR3 is TGTGCCAGCAGTGCATACTTGGGGAGTTCACCCCTCCACTTT. Translating gives CASSAYLGSSPLHF.

The chain carries TRBV7-8 and TRBJ2-3; no reliable D call. V gave up 5 bases and J gave up 0 bases, with 9 bases separating them. From germline, CDR1 is SGHVS and CDR2 FQNEAQ. CDR3 size: 14 residues. CDR3 DNA sequence: TGTGCCAGCAGCCTCTCTCCTAGCACAGATACGCAGTATTTT. This sequence encodes CASSLSPSTDTQYF.

The chain has TRBV3-1 (or the pseudogene TRBV3-2) and TRBJ2-7, with D possibly matching TRBD2 (6 bases). Germline CDR1 and CDR2: LGHDT and YNNKEL (reference sequence). The V end lost 4 bases, the J end lost 4 bases, and 14 bases lay between the germline ends. The CDR3 extends over 14 amino acids. The CDR3 DNA sequence: TGTGCCAGCAGCCCGGGGACTCCCTCTTACGAGCAGTACTTC. As protein: CASSPGTPSYEQYF.

The CDR3 protein is CASSPGLSGIQYF. CDR3 bases: TGTGCCAGCAGCCCAGGCCTTTCTGGCATTCAGTACTTC. This chain links TRBV9 with TRBJ2-4, with D uncertain. CDR3 length: 13 amino acids. CDR1 and CDR2 (germline): SGDLS, YYNGEE. Trimming cost V 4 bases and J 9 bases, with 14 bases left between them.

J is TRBJ1-6 and V is TRBV5-1, with 11 bases identical to TRBD1. The trim removed 4 bases at V and 14 bases at J, leaving 8 bases unmatched. Per the germline V gene, CDR1 is SGHRS and CDR2 is YFSETQ. The CDR3 is made up of 14 amino acids. The CDR3 region is CASSTGTGGSALHF. DNA for the CDR3: TGCGCCAGCAGCACGGGGACAGGGGGTTCGGCCCTCCACTTT.

In nucleotides, the CDR3 is TGCAGGGAAGGGACTAGAGGGTTCTTC. It yields the protein CREGTRGFF. The rearrangement links TRBV20-1 to TRBJ2-1, with TRBD2 matching 8 bases. Germline V gives CDR1 DFQATT, CDR2 SNEGSKA (reference sequence). This CDR3 is built from 9 residues.